This entry lists 15 T cell receptor beta chains sequenced from one sample in a study of blood T cell repertoires in COVID-19. Profiling relied on immunoSEQ multiplex PCR, and the TCRdb table lists in-frame clones only, not all of them. The sample has about 300,000 clones; 65% to 85% are singletons. The sequenced sample consisted of peripheral blood. These receptors all stem from a human donor with COVID-19, enrolled during active disease. The donor label of this sample is uncertain.

This clone came up a few times. The chain couples TRBV15 to TRBJ2-7; D ambiguous. This CDR3 contains 13 residues. Germline V gene data show CDR1 as LNHNV and CDR2 as YYDKDF (reference sequence). V was trimmed by 0 bases and J by 5 bases, leaving 8 bases between them. CDR3 sequence reads: CATSRDVRDEQYF. The CDR3 DNA reads TGTGCCACCAGCAGAGATGTCCGGGACGAGCAGTACTTC.

This chain connects TRBV7-8 to TRBJ1-5; 10 positions match TRBD1. The junction had 3 bases not matched to a gene; V was cut back by 1 base and J by 3 bases. Germline V gene data show CDR1 as SGHVS and CDR2 as FQNEAQ. This CDR3 contains 16 residues. This CDR3 is CASSLGGQGINQPQHF. The CDR3 DNA reads as TGTGCCAGCAGCTTAGGGGGACAGGGGATCAATCAGCCCCAGCATTTT.

This clone was seen repeatedly, ten times or more. This sequence joins TRBV5-1 and TRBJ1-1; 8 bases are shared with TRBD1. Germline CDR1 SGHRS, CDR2 YFSETQ. J gave up 1 base and V 6 bases, and 5 bases lay outside the gene matches. This CDR3 has 14 amino acids. CDR3 DNA: TGCGCCAGCAACACAGGGGGAGGGAACACTGAAGCTTTCTTT. It codes for CASNTGGGNTEAFF.

The genes are TRBV29-1 and TRBJ2-4; 13 bases are shared with TRBD2. The trim removed 5 bases at V and 10 bases at J, leaving 8 bases unmatched. CDR1 is SQVTM and CDR2 is ANQGSEA in the germline V gene. This CDR3 comprises 14 residues. As DNA, the CDR3 is TGCAGCGTTCGGAAGGCGACTAGCGGGAGGATTCAGTACTTC. It yields the protein CSVRKATSGRIQYF.

This sequence joins TRBV7-2 and TRBJ1-3, with D unclear. The CDR3 has 15 residues. V was shortened by 0 bases and J by 0 bases, with 6 bases between the two germline ends. Per germline, CDR1 SGHTA and CDR2 FQGNSA. CDR3 bases: TGTGCCAGCAGCTTAGCGTATAGCTCTGGAAACACCATATATTTT. Its translation is CASSLAYSSGNTIYF.

A word on this clone: An end of the junction differs from the germline gene, which may be a read error. The gene calls are TRBV7-7 and TRBJ1-1, with a weak D call TRBD1 (6 bases). There are 13 residues in the CDR3. The germline V gene encodes CDR1 SSHAT and CDR2 FNYEAQ (reference sequence). The CDR3 nucleotides are TGTGCTAGCAGCTACAGGGTTGGCACTGAAGCTTTCTTT. This encodes CASSYRVGTEAFF.

This clone was seen a few times. CDR3 sequence (DNA): TGTGCCAGCAGATTGAGACTGGGACAGGGTTCTTATACGCAGTATTTT. It codes for CASRLRLGQGSYTQYF. The chain joins TRBV5-5 to TRBJ2-3; 9 bases are shared with TRBD1. This CDR3 spans 16 amino acids. The ends lost 5 bases at V and 7 bases at J; junction bases unmatched: 14. In germline, CDR1 is SGHKS, CDR2 YYEKEE (reference sequence).

This chain joins TRBV7-3 and TRBJ2-1; D is perhaps TRBD1 (6 bases). Germline V gives CDR1 SGHTA, CDR2 FQGTGA. The CDR3 loop spans 17 amino acids. V gave up 2 bases and J gave up 8 bases, with 22 bases separating them. In DNA form, the CDR3 reads TGTGCCAGCAGCTTAGGCTCCGGGACAAGTGGGGTCGATGAGCAGTTCTTC. Protein sequence: CASSLGSGTSGVDEQFF.

The chain employs TRBV6-5 and TRBJ1-2; D remains ambiguous. From germline, CDR1 is MNHEY and CDR2 SVGAGI. Trimming stripped 2 bases from V and 2 bases from J, with 9 bases between. This CDR3 spans 14 amino acids. The DNA of the CDR3 is TGTGCCAGCAGTTACGAGGGTCGGAACTATGGCTACACCTTC. Translated: CASSYEGRNYGYTF.

The rearrangement uses TRBV6-1 and TRBJ1-1, with 9 bases fitting TRBD1. The V and J ends lost 6 bases and 4 bases, in that order; junction bases with no gene match: 3. Germline loops: CDR1 MNHNS, CDR2 SASEGT. The CDR3 runs 13 residues. As DNA, the CDR3 is TGTGCCAGCAGACAGGGGGCCGTCACTGAAGCTTTCTTT. Amino acids: CASRQGAVTEAFF.

V is TRBV19 and J is TRBJ2-1; 13 nucleotides align to TRBD2. The V gene's germline CDR1 is LNHDA and CDR2 SQIVND (reference sequence). The CDR3 is made up of 15 amino acids. With V trimmed by 2 bases and J by 15 bases, 10 bases remained unmatched. CDR3 in amino acids: CASSISGLAGARLFF. The CDR3 DNA reads TGTGCCAGTAGTATATCCGGACTAGCGGGAGCCCGCTTGTTCTTC.

J is TRBJ1-2 and V is TRBV5-1; TRBD1 matches 8 bases. The germline V gene has CDR1 SGHRS and CDR2 YFSETQ. Unmatched junction bases numbered 3, after V lost 0 bases and J lost 2 bases. The CDR3 extends over 15 amino acids. The CDR3 here is CASSLVQGVNYGYTF. The CDR3 region has the DNA TGCGCCAGCAGCTTGGTACAGGGGGTAAACTATGGCTACACCTTC.

V gene TRBV20-1 combines with J gene TRBJ2-3, with D possibly TRBD2 on 6 matching bases. This CDR3 is built from 15 residues. V lost 3 bases and J 4 bases, leaving 17 bases between the germline ends. The germline CDR1 and CDR2 sequences are DFQATT and SNEGSKA (reference sequence). CDR3 nucleotides: TGCAGTGCTAGTTACGGGGACTGGGGGTCAGATACGCAGTATTTT. It is translated as CSASYGDWGSDTQYF.

The chain employs TRBV28 and TRBJ2-1, with TRBD1 matching 8 bases. The ends lost 5 bases at V and 6 bases at J; junction bases unmatched: 9. This CDR3 contains 15 residues. The V gene's germline CDR1 is MDHEN and CDR2 SYDVKM. The CDR3 DNA reads as TGTGCCAGCAGTGGAGGACAGGGATGGGGCAATGAGCAGTTCTTC. Translated: CASSGGQGWGNEQFF. Based on the CDR3 plus reference TRBV28 and TRBJ2-1, the full variable domain is DVKVTQSSRYLVKRTGEKVFLECVQDMDHENMFWYRQDPGLGLRLIYFSYDVKMKEKGDIPEGYSVSREKKERFSLILESASTNQTSMYLCASSGGQGWGNEQFFGPGTRLTVL.

This clone was recorded a few times. The CDR3 bases are TGTGCCAGCAGCCCGCTAGGACAGGCCACGGGTTCACCCCTCCACTTT. This gives the protein CASSPLGQATGSPLHF. V usage is TRBV7-2 and J usage is TRBJ1-6; TRBD1 agrees at 7 bases. Germline loops: CDR1 SGHTA, CDR2 FQGNSA. The CDR3 sequence is 16 residues long. Germline trimming cut 5 bases from V and 9 bases from J; bases unmatched to any gene: 13.